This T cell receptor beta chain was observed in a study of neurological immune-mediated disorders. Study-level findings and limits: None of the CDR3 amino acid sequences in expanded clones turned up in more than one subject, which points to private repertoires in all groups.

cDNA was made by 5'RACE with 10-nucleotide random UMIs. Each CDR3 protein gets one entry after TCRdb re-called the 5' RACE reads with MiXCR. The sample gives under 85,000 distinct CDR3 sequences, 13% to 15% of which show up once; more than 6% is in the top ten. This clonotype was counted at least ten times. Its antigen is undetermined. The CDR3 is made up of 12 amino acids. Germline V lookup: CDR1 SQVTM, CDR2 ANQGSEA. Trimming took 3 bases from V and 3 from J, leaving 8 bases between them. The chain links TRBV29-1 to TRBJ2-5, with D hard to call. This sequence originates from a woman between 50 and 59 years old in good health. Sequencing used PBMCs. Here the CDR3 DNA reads TGCAGCGTTGATAAGGGTGAAGAGACCCAGTACTTC. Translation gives CSVDKGEETQYF.